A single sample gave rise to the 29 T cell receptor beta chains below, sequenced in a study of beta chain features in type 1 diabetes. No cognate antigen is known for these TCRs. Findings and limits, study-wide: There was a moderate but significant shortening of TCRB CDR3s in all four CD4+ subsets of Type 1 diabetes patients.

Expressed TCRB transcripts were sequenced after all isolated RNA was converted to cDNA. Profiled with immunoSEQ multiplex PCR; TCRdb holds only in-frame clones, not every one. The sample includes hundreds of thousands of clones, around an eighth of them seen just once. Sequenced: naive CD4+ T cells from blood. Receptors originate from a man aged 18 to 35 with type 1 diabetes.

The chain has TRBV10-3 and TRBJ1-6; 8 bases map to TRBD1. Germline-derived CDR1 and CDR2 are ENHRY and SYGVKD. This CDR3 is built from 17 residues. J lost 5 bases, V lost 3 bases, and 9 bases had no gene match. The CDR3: CAISDLRTGKNNSPLHF. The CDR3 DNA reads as TGTGCCATCAGTGATCTACGGACAGGGAAAAATAATTCACCCCTCCACTTT.

CDR3 coding DNA: TGTGCCAGCAGTCGGGACCGTTTTAGCTACACCTTC. Its protein is CASSRDRFSYTF. The chain recombines TRBV14 with TRBJ1-2; possible D gene TRBD1, 5 bases. Germline-derived CDR1 and CDR2 are SGHDN and FVKESK. The CDR3 consists of 12 residues. Trimming left V 6 bases short and J 9 bases short, with 14 bases between.

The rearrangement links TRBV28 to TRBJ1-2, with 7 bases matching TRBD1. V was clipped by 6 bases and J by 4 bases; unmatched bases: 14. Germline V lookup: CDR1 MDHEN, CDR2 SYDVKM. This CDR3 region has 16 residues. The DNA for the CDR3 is TGTGCCAGCAGAGACGCTTTGGGACAGAACACCTATGGCTACACCTTC. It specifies CASRDALGQNTYGYTF.

The CDR3 region has the DNA TGTGCCAGCAGCGTCACAGCCCGCCGGGACAACGAGCAGTACTTC. Translating it yields CASSVTARRDNEQYF. The chain links TRBV9 to TRBJ2-7; weak D call: TRBD1 (6 bases). There are 15 residues in the CDR3. Trimming left V 2 bases short and J 5 bases short, with 17 bases between. Germline CDR1 is SGDLS and CDR2 is YYNGEE. The whole variable domain, remainder taken from reference TRBV9 and TRBJ2-7, is DSGVTQTPKHLITATGQRVTLRCSPRSGDLSVYWYQQSLDQGLQFLIQYYNGEERAKGNILERFSAQQFPDLHSELNLSSLELGDSALYFCASSVTARRDNEQYFGPGTRLTVT.

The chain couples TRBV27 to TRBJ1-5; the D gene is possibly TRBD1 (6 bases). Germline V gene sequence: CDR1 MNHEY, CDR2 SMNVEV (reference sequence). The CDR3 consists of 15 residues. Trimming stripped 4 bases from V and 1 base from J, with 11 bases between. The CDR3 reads CASSSYRASNQPQHF. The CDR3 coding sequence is TGTGCCAGCAGTTCCTACAGGGCCAGCAATCAGCCCCAGCATTTT.

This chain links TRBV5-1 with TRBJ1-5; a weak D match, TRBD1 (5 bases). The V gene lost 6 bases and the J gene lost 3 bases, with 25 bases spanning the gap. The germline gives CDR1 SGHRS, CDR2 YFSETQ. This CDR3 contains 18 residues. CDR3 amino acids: CASTTPRGREGDNQPQHF. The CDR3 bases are TGCGCCAGCACCACCCCGCGGGGCAGGGAAGGGGACAATCAGCCCCAGCATTTT. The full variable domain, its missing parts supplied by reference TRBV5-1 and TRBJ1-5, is KAGVTQTPRYLIKTRGQQVTLSCSPISGHRSVSWYQQTPGQGLQFLFEYFSETQRNKGNFPGRFSGRQFSNSRSEMNVSTLELGDSALYLCASTTPRGREGDNQPQHFGDGTRLSIL.

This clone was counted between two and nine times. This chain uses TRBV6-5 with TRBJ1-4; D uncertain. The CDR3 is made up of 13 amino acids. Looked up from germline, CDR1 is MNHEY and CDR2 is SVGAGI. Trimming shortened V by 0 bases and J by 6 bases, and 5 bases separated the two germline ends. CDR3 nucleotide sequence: TGTGCCAGCAGTTACTCGATGGATGAAAAACTGTTTTTT. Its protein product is CASSYSMDEKLFF.

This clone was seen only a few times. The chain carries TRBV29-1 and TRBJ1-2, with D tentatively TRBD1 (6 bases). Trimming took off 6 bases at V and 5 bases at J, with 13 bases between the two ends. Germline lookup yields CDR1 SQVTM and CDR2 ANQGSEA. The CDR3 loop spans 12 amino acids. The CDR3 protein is CSVTDSDYGYTF. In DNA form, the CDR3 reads TGCAGCGTCACGGACAGCGATTATGGCTACACCTTC. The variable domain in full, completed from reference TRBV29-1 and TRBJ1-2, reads SAVISQKPSRDICQRGTSLTIQCQVDSQVTMMFWYRQQPGQSLTLIATANQGSEATYESGFVIDKFPISRPNLTFSTLTVSNMSPEDSSIYLCSVTDSDYGYTFGSGTRLTVV.

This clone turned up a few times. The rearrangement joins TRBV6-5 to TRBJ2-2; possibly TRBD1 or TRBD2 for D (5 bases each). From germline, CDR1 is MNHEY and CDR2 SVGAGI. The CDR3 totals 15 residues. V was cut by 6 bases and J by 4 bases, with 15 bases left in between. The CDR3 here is CASSDAGAGTGELFF. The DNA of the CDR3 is TGTGCCAGCAGCGACGCTGGGGCGGGCACCGGGGAGCTGTTTTTT.

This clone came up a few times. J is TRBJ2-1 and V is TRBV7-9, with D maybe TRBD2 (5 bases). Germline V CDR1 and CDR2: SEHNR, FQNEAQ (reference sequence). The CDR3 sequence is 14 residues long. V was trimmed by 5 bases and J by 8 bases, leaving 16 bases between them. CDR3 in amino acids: CASSQSLLGDEQFF. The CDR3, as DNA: TGTGCCAGCAGCCAATCACTCCTCGGGGATGAGCAGTTCTTC.

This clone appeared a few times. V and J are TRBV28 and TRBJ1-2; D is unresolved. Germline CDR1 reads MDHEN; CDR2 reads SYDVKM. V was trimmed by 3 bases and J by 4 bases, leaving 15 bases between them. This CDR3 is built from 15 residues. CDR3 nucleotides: TGTGCCAGCAGTTTTGCCCGGGCGGGTTTCTATGGCTACACCTTC. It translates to CASSFARAGFYGYTF.

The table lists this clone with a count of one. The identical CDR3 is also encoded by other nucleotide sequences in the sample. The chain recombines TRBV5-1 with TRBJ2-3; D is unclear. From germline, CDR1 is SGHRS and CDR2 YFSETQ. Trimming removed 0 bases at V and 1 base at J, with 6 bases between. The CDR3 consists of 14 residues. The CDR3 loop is CASSLESGTDTQYF. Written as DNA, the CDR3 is TGCGCCAGCAGCTTGGAATCAGGCACAGATACGCAGTATTTT.

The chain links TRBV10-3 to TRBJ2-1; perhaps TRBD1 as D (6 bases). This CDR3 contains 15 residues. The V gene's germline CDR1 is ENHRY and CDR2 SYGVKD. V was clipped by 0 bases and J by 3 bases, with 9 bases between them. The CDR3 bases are TGTGCCATCAGTGAGTCAGGACAGCTCTACAATGAGCAGTTCTTC. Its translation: CAISESGQLYNEQFF.

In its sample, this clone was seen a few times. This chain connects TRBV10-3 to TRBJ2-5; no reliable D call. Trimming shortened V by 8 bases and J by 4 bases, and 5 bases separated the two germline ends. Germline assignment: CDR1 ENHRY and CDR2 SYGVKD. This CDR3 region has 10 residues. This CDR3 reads CAIGRETQYF. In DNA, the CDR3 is TGTGCCATCGGTCGAGAGACCCAGTACTTC.

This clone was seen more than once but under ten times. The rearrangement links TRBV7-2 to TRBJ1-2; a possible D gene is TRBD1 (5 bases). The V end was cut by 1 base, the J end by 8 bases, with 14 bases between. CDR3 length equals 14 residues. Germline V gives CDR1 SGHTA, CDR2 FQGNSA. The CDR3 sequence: CASSLVQGEVGYTF. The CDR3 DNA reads TGTGCCAGCAGCTTAGTGCAGGGTGAGGTCGGCTACACCTTC.

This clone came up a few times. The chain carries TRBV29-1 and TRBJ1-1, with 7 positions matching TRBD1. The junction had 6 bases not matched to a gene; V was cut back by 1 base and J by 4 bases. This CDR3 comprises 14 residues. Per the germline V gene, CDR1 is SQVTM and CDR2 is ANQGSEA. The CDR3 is CSVEVRQGRTEAFF. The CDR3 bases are TGCAGCGTTGAAGTAAGACAGGGCCGCACTGAAGCTTTCTTT. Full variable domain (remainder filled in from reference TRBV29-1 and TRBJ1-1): SAVISQKPSRDICQRGTSLTIQCQVDSQVTMMFWYRQQPGQSLTLIATANQGSEATYESGFVIDKFPISRPNLTFSTLTVSNMSPEDSSIYLCSVEVRQGRTEAFFGQGTRLTVV.

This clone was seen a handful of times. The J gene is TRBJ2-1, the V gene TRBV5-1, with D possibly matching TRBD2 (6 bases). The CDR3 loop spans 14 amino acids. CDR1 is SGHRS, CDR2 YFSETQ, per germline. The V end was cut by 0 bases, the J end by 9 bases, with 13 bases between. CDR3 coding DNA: TGCGCCAGCAGCTTGGAAGGCGGGGCGGGTGAGCAGTTCTTC. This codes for CASSLEGGAGEQFF.

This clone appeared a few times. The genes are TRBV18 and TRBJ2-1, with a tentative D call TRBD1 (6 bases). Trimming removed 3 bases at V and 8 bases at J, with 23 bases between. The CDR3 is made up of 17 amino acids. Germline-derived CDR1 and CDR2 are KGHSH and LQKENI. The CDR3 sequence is CASSPQMVQGITDEQFF. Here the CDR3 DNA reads TGTGCCAGCTCACCTCAGATGGTACAGGGTATCACTGATGAGCAGTTCTTC.

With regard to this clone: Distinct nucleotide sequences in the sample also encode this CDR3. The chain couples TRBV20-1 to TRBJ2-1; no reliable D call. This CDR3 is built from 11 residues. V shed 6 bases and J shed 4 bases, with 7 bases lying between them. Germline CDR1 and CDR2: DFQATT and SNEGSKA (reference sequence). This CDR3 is CSASLYNEQFF. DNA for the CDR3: TGCAGTGCCTCACTATACAATGAGCAGTTCTTC.

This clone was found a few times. The CDR3 region has the DNA TGTGCCAGCAGTTGGACAGAGCCAAACACTGAAGCTTTCTTT. Amino acids: CASSWTEPNTEAFF. The gene calls are TRBV28 and TRBJ1-1; the D gene is possibly TRBD1 (6 bases). The CDR3 has 14 residues. CDR1 is MDHEN and CDR2 is SYDVKM in the germline V gene. The V end was cut by 4 bases, the J end by 2 bases, with 11 bases between.

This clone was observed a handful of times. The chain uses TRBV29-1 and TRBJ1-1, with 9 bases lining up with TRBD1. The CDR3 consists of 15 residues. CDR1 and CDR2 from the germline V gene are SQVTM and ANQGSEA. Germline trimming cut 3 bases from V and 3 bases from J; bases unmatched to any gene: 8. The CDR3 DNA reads TGCAGCGTTGAGACACAGGGGGCGGACGACACTGAAGCTTTCTTT. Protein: CSVETQGADDTEAFF.

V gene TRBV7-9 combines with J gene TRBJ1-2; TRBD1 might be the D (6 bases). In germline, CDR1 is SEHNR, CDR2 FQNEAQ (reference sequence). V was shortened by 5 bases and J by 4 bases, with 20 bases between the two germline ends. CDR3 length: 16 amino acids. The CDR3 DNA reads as TGTGCCAGCAGCCGTGACAGGCTGTGGGGACTCTATGGCTACACCTTC. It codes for CASSRDRLWGLYGYTF.

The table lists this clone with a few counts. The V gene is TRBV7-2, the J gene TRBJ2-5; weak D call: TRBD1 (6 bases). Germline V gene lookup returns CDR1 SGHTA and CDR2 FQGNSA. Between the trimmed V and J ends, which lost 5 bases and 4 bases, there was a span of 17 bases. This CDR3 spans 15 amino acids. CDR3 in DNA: TGTGCCAGCAGCCGTGGGGGACACGGACCAGAGACCCAGTACTTC. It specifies CASSRGGHGPETQYF.

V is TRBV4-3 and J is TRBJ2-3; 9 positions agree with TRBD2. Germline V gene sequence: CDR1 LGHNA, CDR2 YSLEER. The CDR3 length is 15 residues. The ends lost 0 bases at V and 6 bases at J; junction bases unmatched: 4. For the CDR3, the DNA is TGCGCCAGCAGCCAAGACCTAGCGGGGATGGATACGCAGTATTTT. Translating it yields CASSQDLAGMDTQYF.

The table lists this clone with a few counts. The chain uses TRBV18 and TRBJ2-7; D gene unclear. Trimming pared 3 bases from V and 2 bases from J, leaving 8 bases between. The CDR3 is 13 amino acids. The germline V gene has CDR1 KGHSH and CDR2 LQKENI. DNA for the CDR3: TGTGCCAGCTCACCTGAGAGAGCCTACGAGCAGTACTTC. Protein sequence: CASSPERAYEQYF.

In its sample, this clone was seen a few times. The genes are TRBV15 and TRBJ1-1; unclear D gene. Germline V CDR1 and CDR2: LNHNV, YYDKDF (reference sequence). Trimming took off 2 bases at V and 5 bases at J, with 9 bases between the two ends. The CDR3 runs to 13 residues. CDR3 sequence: CATSRLTATEAFF. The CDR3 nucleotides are TGTGCCACCAGCAGACTCACAGCTACTGAAGCTTTCTTT.

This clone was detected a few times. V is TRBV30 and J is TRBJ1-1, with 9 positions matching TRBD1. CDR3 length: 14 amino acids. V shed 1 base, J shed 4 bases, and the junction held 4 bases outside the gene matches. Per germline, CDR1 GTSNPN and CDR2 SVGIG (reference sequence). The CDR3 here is CAWSDRGPGTEAFF. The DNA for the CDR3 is TGTGCCTGGAGTGACAGGGGGCCGGGCACTGAAGCTTTCTTT.

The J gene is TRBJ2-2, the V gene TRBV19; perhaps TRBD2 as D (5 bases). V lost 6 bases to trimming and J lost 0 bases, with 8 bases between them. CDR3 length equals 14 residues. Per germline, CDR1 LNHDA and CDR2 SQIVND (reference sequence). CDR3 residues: CASRDSSNTGELFF. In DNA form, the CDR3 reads TGTGCCAGTAGGGACTCCTCGAACACCGGGGAGCTGTTTTTT.

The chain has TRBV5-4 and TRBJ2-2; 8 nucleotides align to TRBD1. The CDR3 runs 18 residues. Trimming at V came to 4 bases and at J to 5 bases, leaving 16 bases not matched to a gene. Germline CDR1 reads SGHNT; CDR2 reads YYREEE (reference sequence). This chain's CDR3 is CASSPPRGQGAITGELFF. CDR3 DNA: TGTGCCAGCAGCCCACCTCGGGGGCAGGGGGCAATTACCGGGGAGCTGTTTTTT.